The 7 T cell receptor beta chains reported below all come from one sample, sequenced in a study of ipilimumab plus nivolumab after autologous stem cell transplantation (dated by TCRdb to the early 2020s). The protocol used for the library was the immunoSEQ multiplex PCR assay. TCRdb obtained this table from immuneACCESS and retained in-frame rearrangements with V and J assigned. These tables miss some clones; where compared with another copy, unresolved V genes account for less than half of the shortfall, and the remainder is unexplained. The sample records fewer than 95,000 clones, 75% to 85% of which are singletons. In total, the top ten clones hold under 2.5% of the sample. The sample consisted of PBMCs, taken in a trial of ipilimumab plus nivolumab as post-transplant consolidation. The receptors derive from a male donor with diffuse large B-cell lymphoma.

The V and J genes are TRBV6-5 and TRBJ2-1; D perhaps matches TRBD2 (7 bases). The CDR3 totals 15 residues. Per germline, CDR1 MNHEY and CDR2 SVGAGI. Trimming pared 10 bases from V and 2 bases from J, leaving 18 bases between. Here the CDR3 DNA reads TGTGCCACTCAGCTAGGGGGGGACCCCTACAATGAGCAGTTCTTC. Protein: CATQLGGDPYNEQFF.

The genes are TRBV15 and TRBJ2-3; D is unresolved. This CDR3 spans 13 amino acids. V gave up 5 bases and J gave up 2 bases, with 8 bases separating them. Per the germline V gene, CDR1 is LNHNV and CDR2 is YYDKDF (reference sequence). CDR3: CATSVPATDTQYF. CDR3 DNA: TGTGCCACCAGCGTTCCGGCCACAGATACGCAGTATTTT.

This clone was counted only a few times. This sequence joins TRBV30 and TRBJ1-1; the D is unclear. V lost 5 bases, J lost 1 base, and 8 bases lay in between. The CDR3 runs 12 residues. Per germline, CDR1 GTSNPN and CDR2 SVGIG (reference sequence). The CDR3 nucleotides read TGTGCCTGGGGTCGGAGGAACACTGAAGCTTTCTTT. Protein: CAWGRRNTEAFF.

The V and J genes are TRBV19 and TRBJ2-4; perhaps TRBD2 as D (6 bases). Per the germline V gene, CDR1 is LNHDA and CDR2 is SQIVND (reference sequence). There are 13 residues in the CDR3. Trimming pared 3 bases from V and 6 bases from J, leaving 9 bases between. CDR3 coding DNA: TGTGCCAGTAGTATCGGGACTGGAAACATTCAGTACTTC. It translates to CASSIGTGNIQYF.

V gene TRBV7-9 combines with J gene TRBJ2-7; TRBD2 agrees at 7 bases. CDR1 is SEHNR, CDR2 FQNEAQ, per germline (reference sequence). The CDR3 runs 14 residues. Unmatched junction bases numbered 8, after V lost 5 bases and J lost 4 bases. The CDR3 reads CASSKQGGVYEQYF. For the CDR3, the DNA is TGTGCCAGCAGCAAGCAGGGAGGGGTTTACGAGCAGTACTTC. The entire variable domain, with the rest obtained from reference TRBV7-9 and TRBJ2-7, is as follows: DTGVSQNPRHKITKRGQNVTFRCDPISEHNRLYWYRQTLGQGPEFLTYFQNEAQLEKSRLLSDRFSAERPKGSFSTLEIQRTEQGDSAMYLCASSKQGGVYEQYFGPGTRLTVT.

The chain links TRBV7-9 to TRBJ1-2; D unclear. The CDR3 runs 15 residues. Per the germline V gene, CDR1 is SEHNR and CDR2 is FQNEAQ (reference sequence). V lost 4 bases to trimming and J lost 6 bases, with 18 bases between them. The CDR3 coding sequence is TGTGCCAGCAGCTATACGACCCTTACTGGGGATGGCTACACCTTC. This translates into CASSYTTLTGDGYTF.

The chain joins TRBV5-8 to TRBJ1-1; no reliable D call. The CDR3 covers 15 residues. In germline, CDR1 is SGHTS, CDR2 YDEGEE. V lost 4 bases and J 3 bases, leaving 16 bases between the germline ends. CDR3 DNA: TGTGCCAGCAGCCCATCGTTTGGAGGCCACACTGAAGCTTTCTTT. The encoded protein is CASSPSFGGHTEAFF. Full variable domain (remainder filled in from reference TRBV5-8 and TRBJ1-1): EAGVTQSPTHLIKTRGQQATLRCSPISGHTSVYWYQQALGLGLQFLLWYDEGEERNRGNFPPRFSGRQFPNYSSELNVNALELEDSALYLCASSPSFGGHTEAFFGQGTRLTVV.